This note documents a single TCR beta chain sequence. The antigen it binds to is not known. Base-call qualities are not available, and no considerably larger clone is one nucleotide away. CDR1 SGHDN and CDR2 FVKESK were looked up in the germline V gene. CDR3 length: 16 amino acids, cysteine to phenylalanine. The entry retains the CDR3 DNA only, 48 bases that are in frame from base 1. The trim is 0 bases for V and 3 bases for J, with a gap of 14 bases between the germline ends. These data come from a study of blood T cells in healthy people across ages (dated by TCRdb to the mid-2010s). As for the study more broadly: In model experiments, template switching captured about one uniquely barcoded TCR beta cDNA molecule for every two T cells. Age-related changes in TCR beta repertoire diversity were measured in the study by deep sequencing normalized with unique cDNA molecular identifiers. Donors were grouped into four age groups: young (average roughly 17 years), middle-aged (roughly 37), aged (62) and long-lived (approximately 78). To avoid experimental bias, donors of different ages were spread randomly across the sequencing lanes. Using the same blood draw, the study looked at two additional independent replicas of 1 million unique cDNA reads for two donors, one aged 18 to 30 and the other aged 80 or older.

Receptors were amplified or captured by 5' RACE. For sequencing, an Illumina HiSeq 2500 was employed. A second roughly 6 to 11 cycle PCR used a sample-barcoded 5' primer and a J-beta primer mix. A unique molecular identifier was introduced onto each TCR beta cDNA molecule by a template-switch 5' adaptor carrying 12 random nucleotides. At least 2.5 million CDR3-containing paired-end reads were obtained from each sample. First-strand cDNA synthesis was performed from all RNA using the Mint cDNA synthesis kit, with priming by a TRBC-specific oligonucleotide. Following uracil-DNA glycosylase treatment, a first 18-cycle PCR with universal primers M1SS and BC2_uni_R was performed on all cDNA. The source study handled its data this way. Each sample was normalized by randomly selecting 1 million high-quality reads, each carrying a distinct molecular identifier. Reads with shared molecular identifiers were discarded instead of being binned into consensus sequences. CDR3 identification, clonotype clustering and error correction used MiTCR with a Q25 quality threshold and the strictest error-elimination algorithm. A nonparametric unseen species model using Euler transformation provided a lower-bound estimate of total TCR beta diversity. Clones were called with MiXCR by TCRdb after fastp trimmed the public reads at Q25, and only in-frame beta chains were retained. Records with the same CDR3 protein are collapsed into one entry carrying the most frequent genes and DNA. The V and J calls follow TCRdb's processing rather than the paper's. Recorded for this sample are about 1.4 million distinct CDR3 sequences; approximately 59% of them occurred a single time. 5% to 7% of the sample is held by the ten biggest clonotypes.

Study-wide conclusions, independent of this receptor: As age increased, observed TCR beta diversity per million T cells dropped in a roughly linear way, and a significant reduction was already evident by age 40. Estimates of total diversity based on one million sequenced T cells were considered lower bounds and underestimates. Because the CMV infection status of the donors was unknown, age-related changes in expanded clonotypes may potentially have been confounded. Since profiling was done on bulk unsorted PBMCs, naive and antigen-experienced compartments could not be conclusively compared. Compared with the aged group, the long-lived group had more naive CD4+ T cells, fewer expanded clones and increased TCR diversity, a pattern suggesting age selection. There was a strong correlation between observed TCR beta diversity and the percentage of naive T cells measured by flow cytometry.

Donors were around 37 systemically healthy Caucasian individuals from Russia aged roughly 6 to 100 years. Each donor gave around 9.8 milliliters of peripheral blood, collected into EDTA-treated Vacutainer tubes. Ficoll-Paque density-gradient centrifugation was used to isolate PBMCs, with at least 6 million per sample. Trizol reagent was used to extract total RNA from the PBMCs, yielding at least 6 micrograms per sample. For every donor, an aliquot of PBMCs went through flow cytometry to measure the percentages of naive CD45RAhigh/CD27high T cells. Sequencing was performed on blood. The TCR sequence derives from a man younger than 35 in good health. The chain employs TRBV14 and TRBJ1-2, and TRBD1 may be the D gene, going by 5 matching bases. CDR3 region: CASSQDRGVSYYGYTF. The DNA reads as follows: TGTGCCAGCAGCCAAGATCGAGGGGTCTCGTACTATGGCTACACCTTC.